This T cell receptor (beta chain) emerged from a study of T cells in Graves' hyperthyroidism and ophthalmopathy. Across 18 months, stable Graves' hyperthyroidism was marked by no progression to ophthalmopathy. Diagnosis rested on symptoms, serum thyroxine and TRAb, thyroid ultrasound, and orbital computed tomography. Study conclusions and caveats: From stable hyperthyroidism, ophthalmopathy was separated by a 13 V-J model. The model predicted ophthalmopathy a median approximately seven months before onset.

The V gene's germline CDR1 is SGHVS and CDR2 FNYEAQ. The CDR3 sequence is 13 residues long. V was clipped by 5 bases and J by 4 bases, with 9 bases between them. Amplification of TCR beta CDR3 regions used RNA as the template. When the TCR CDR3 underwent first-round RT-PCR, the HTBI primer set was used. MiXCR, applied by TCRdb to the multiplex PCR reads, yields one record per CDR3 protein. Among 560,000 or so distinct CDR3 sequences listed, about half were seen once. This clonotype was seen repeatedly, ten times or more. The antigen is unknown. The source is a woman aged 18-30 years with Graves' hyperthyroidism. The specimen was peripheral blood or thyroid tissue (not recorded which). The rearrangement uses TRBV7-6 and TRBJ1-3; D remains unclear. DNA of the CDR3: TGTGCCAGCAGCCCTTCCGTAGGAAACACCATATATTTT. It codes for CASSPSVGNTIYF.